What follows is one T cell receptor (beta chain) and its context. Its antigen remains unknown. Other DNA sequences in this specimen translate into the identical CDR3. Assay: immunoSEQ multiplex PCR; the TCRdb copy retains only in-frame clones and omits some. This table has roughly 700,000 clones, 80% to 95% appearing once. Trimming removed 0 bases at V and 5 bases at J, with 5 bases between. Germline values: CDR1 SEHNR, CDR2 FQNEAQ (reference sequence). CDR3 size: 12 residues. The data were obtained in a study of shared clonotypes between healthy human individuals. Regarding the study as a whole: Among the subsets, naive ones generally showed larger estimated richness than memory ones. Read depth was anticipated to influence clonotype sharing among donors. When compared with the clonotypes that were shared by all four sorted-subset donors, the non-shared clonotypes turned out to have lower generation probabilities.

The chain joins TRBV7-9 to TRBJ2-7; D gene uncertain. The sample was memory CD8+ T cells from PBMCs. Subset of the sample: CD45RO+ cells pooled with CCR7-negative TemRA cells. The clonotype was recovered from a young man in good health. Some clones in this sample may be carry-over from other donors' samples. CDR3 residues: CASSLASHEQYF. CDR3 in DNA: TGTGCCAGCAGCTTAGCGTCCCACGAGCAGTACTTC.